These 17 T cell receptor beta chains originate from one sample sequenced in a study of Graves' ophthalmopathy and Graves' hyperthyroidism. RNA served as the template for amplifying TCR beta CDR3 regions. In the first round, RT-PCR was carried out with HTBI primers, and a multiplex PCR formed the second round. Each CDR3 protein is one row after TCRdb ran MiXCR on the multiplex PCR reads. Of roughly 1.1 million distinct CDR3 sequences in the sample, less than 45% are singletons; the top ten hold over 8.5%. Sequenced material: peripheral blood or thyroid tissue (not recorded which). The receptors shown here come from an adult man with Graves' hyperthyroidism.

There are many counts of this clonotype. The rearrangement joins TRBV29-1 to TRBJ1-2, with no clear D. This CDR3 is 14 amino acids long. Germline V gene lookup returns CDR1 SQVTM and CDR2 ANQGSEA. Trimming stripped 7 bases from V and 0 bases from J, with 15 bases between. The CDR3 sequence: CSAIDQTANYGYTF. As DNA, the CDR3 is TGCAGCGCCATTGACCAGACCGCTAACTATGGCTACACCTTC.

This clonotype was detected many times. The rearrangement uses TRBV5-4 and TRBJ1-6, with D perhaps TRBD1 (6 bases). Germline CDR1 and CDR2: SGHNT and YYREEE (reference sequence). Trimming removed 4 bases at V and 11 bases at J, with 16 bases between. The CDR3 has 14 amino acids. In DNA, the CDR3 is TGTGCCAGCAGCCTGCCGGGGGCCGGTACACCCCTCCACTTT. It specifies CASSLPGAGTPLHF.

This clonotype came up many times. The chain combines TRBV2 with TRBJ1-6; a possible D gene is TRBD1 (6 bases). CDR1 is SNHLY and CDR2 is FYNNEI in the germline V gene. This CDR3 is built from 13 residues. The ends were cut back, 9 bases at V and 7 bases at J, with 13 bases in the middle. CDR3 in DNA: TGTGCCAGAGCGGGGGCTGGGAATTCACCCCTCCACTTT. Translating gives CARAGAGNSPLHF. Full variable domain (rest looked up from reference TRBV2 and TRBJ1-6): EPEVTQTPSHQVTQMGQEVILRCVPISNHLYFYWYRQILGQKVEFLVSFYNNEISEKSEIFDDQFSVERPDGSNFTLKIRSTKLEDSAMYFCARAGAGNSPLHFGNGTRLTVT.

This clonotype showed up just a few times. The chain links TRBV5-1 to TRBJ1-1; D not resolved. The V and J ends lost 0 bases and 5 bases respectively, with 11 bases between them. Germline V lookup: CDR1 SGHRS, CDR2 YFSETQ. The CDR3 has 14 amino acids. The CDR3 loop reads CASSLDDGRTEAFF. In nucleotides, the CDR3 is TGCGCCAGCAGCTTGGACGATGGGAGAACTGAAGCTTTCTTT.

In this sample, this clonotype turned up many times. The CDR3 region is CSVTGGSLEAFF. In nucleotides, the CDR3 is TGCAGCGTAACAGGGGGCTCCCTTGAAGCTTTCTTT. The V and J genes are TRBV29-1 and TRBJ1-1; 9 bases map to TRBD1. Looked up from germline, CDR1 is SQVTM and CDR2 is ANQGSEA. The CDR3 contains 12 residues. V shed 6 bases, J shed 7 bases, and the junction held 6 bases outside the gene matches.

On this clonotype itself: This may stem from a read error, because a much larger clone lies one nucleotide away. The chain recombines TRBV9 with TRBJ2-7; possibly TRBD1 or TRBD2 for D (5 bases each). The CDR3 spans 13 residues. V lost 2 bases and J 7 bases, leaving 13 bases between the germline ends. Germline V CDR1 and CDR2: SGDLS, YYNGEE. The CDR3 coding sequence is TGTGCCAGCAGCGTCTATCCGGGACGGGAGCAGTACTTC. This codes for CASSVYPGREQYF.

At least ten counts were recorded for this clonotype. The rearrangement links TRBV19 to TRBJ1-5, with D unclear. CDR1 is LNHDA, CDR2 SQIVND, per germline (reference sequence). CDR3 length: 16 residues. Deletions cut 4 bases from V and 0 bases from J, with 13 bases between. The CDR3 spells CASSSASRYSNQPQHF. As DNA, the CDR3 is TGTGCCAGTAGTAGCGCCAGCAGATATAGCAATCAGCCCCAGCATTTT. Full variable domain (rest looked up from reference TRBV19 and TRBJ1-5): DGGITQSPKYLFRKEGQNVTLSCEQNLNHDAMYWYRQDPGQGLRLIYYSQIVNDFQKGDIAEGYSVSREKKESFPLTVTSAQKNPTAFYLCASSSASRYSNQPQHFGDGTRLSIL.

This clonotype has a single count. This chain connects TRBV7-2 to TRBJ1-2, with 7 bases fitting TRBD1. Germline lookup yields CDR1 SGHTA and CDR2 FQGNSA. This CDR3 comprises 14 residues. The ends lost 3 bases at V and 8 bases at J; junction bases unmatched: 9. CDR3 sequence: CASSFGTAEDGYTF. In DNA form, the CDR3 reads TGTGCCAGCAGCTTCGGGACAGCCGAAGACGGCTACACCTTC.

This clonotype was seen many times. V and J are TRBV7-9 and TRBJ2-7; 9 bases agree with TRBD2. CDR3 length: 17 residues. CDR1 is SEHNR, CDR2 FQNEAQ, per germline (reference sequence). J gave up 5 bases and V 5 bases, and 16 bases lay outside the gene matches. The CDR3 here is CASSPNRGTSSSDEQYF. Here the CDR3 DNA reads TGTGCCAGCAGCCCCAATAGGGGGACTAGCTCTTCCGACGAGCAGTACTTC.

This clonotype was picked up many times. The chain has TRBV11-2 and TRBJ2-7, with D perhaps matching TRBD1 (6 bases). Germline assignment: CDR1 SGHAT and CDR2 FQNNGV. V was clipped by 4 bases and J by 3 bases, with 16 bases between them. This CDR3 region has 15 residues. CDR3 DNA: TGTGCCAGCAGCTACAGGGTCCAAGAGGGCTACGAGCAGTACTTC. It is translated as CASSYRVQEGYEQYF.

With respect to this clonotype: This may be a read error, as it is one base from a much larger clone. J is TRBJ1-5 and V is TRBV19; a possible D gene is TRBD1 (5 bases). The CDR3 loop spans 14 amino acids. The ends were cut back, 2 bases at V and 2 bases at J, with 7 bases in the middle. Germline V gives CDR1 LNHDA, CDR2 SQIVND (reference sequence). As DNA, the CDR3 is TGTGCCAGTAGTATAAAACAGGGCAATCAGCCCCAGCATTTT. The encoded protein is CASSIKQGNQPQHF.

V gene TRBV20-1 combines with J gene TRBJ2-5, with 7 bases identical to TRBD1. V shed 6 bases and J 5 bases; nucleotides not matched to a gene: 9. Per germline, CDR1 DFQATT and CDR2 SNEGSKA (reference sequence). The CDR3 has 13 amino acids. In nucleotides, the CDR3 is TGCAGTGCGCAGACAGGGAGATCCGAGACCCAGTACTTC. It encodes CSAQTGRSETQYF.

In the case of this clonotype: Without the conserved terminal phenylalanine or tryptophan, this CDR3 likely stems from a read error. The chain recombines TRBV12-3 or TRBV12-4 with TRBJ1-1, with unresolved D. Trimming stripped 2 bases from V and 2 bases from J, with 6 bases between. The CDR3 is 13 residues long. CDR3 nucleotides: TGTGCCAGCAGTTTAAGGGAAAACACTGAAGCTTTCCTT. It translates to CASSLRENTEAFL.

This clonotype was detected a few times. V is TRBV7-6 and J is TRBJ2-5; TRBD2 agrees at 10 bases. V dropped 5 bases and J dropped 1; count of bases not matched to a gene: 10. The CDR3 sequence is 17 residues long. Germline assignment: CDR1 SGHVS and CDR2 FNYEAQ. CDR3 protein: CASSQDRLAGVQETQYF. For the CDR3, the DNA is TGTGCCAGCAGCCAAGATCGGCTAGCGGGAGTCCAAGAGACCCAGTACTTC.

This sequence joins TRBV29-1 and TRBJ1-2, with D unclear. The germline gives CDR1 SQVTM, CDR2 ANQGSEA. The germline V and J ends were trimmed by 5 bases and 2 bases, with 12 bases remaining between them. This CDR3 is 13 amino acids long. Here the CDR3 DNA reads TGCAGCGTTATAAGGGTCTGGAACTATGGCTACACCTTC. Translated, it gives CSVIRVWNYGYTF.

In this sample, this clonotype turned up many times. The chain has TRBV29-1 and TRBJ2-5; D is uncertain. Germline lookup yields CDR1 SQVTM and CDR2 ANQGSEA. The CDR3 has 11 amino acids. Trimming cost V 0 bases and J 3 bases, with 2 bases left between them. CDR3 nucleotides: TGCAGCGTTGAAGATAAAGAGACCCAGTACTTC. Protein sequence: CSVEDKETQYF.

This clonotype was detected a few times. The CDR3 loop is CASSTAEGYSPLHF. DNA for the CDR3: TGTGCCAGCAGCACCGCGGAAGGGTATTCACCCCTCCACTTT. This chain connects TRBV13 to TRBJ1-6, with D unclear. The CDR3 length is 14 residues. Trimming shortened V by 5 bases and J by 8 bases, and 13 bases separated the two germline ends. Germline values: CDR1 PRHDT, CDR2 FYEKMQ (reference sequence).